These 15 T cell receptor beta chains share one sample of origin, sequenced in a study of T cell repertoires in cytomegalovirus infection. The antigens these receptors bind are not known. From the reads, TCRdb called clonotypes with MiXCR, one entry per CDR3 protein. The table lists under 450,000 distinct CDR3 sequences, roughly 34% of them singletons, with approximately 15% in the top ten. The input for sequencing was cultured PBMCs, taken from culture after CMV antigen stimulation. Source of these receptors: a human donor in good health (CMV status not recorded). Some clones in this sample may be carry-over from other donors' samples.

This clonotype was observed a handful of times. The gene calls are TRBV5-1 and TRBJ2-1; 7 bases agree with TRBD2. The CDR3 has 14 residues. Per germline, CDR1 SGHRS and CDR2 YFSETQ. Trimming took 6 bases from V and 2 from J; bases not matched to a gene: 5. In DNA form, the CDR3 reads TGCGCCAGCACTGGGGGAGGGCCCTACAATGAGCAGTTCTTC. Protein product: CASTGGGPYNEQFF.

This clonotype was observed many times. This sequence joins TRBV7-2 and TRBJ2-3; 8 bases fit TRBD1. The V gene end was trimmed by 5 bases and the J gene end by 1 base; junction bases not matched to a gene: 5. CDR1 and CDR2 (germline): SGHTA, FQGNSA. CDR3 length: 15 amino acids. The CDR3 loop reads CASSPPGQGTDTQYF. CDR3 nucleotide sequence: TGTGCCAGCAGCCCACCGGGACAGGGCACAGATACGCAGTATTTT.

The genes are TRBV11-1 and TRBJ2-1; no clear D gene. Germline V CDR1 and CDR2: SGHAT, FQDESV (reference sequence). V was clipped by 6 bases and J by 6 bases, with 12 bases between them. This CDR3 comprises 13 residues. CDR3 DNA: TGTGCCAGCAGTCAGAGACAAACCAATGAGCAGTTCTTC. Translated: CASSQRQTNEQFF.

V and J are TRBV7-2 and TRBJ2-5; 11 bases are shared with TRBD1. J gave up 0 bases and V 6 bases, and 9 bases lay outside the gene matches. Germline CDR1 reads SGHTA; CDR2 reads FQGNSA. The length of the CDR3 is 17 residues. CDR3 region: CASRLGTGGSYQETQYF. CDR3 in DNA: TGTGCCAGCAGACTTGGGACAGGGGGTTCGTACCAAGAGACCCAGTACTTC. Variable domain in full (rest from reference TRBV7-2 and TRBJ2-5): GAGVSQSPSNKVTEKGKDVELRCDPISGHTALYWYRQSLGQGLEFLIYFQGNSAPDKSGLPSDRFSAERTGGSVSTLTIQRTQQEDSAVYLCASRLGTGGSYQETQYFGPGTRLLVL.

This clonotype showed up just a few times. The chain combines TRBV7-6 with TRBJ1-2; D gene uncertain. Germline assignment: CDR1 SGHVS and CDR2 FNYEAQ. There are 13 residues in the CDR3. V lost 0 bases to trimming and J lost 3 bases, with 5 bases between them. CDR3: CASSLAWDYGYTF. CDR3 nucleotide sequence: TGTGCCAGCAGCTTAGCCTGGGACTATGGCTACACCTTC. Drawing the rest from reference TRBV7-6 and TRBJ1-2, the complete variable domain is GAGVSQSPRYKVTKRGQDVALRCDPISGHVSLYWYRQALGQGPEFLTYFNYEAQQDKSGLPNDRFSAERPEGSISTLTIQRTEQRDSAMYRCASSLAWDYGYTFGSGTRLTVV.

This clonotype was picked up a small number of times. The genes are TRBV7-2 and TRBJ1-3; 7 positions match TRBD1. CDR1 is SGHTA and CDR2 is FQGNSA in the germline V gene. With 4 bases clipped from V and 4 bases from J, the junction kept 4 bases outside the gene matches. The CDR3 totals 14 residues. DNA of the CDR3: TGTGCCAGCAGCTCACAGGGGACCGGAAACACCATATATTTT. As protein: CASSSQGTGNTIYF.

V and J are TRBV6-1 and TRBJ2-1, with D unclear. The CDR3 contains 14 residues. V lost 5 bases to trimming and J lost 6 bases, with 14 bases between them. The germline V gene has CDR1 MNHNS and CDR2 SASEGT. The CDR3 is CASSRIGWGNEQFF. CDR3 sequence (DNA): TGTGCCAGCAGTCGAATAGGGTGGGGCAATGAGCAGTTCTTC.

The CDR3 sequence is CASSLRLAGAKNIQYF. The CDR3 bases are TGTGCCAGCAGTTTGAGGCTAGCGGGAGCCAAAAACATTCAGTACTTC. This sequence joins TRBV28 and TRBJ2-4; TRBD2 matches 8 bases. The CDR3 is 16 residues long. Germline V gene lookup returns CDR1 MDHEN and CDR2 SYDVKM. Trimming cost V 3 bases and J 0 bases; bases outside gene matches: 4. Full variable domain (remainder filled in from reference TRBV28 and TRBJ2-4): DVKVTQSSRYLVKRTGEKVFLECVQDMDHENMFWYRQDPGLGLRLIYFSYDVKMKEKGDIPEGYSVSREKKERFSLILESASTNQTSMYLCASSLRLAGAKNIQYFGAGTRLSVL.

The chain has TRBV7-4 and TRBJ1-1, with TRBD1 as a possible D gene (6 bases). Trimming took off 5 bases at V and 4 bases at J, with 20 bases between the two ends. In germline, CDR1 is SGHVT, CDR2 SQSDAQ. CDR3 length: 16 residues. CDR3 sequence reads: CASSPVGGAFGTEAFF. The CDR3 region has the DNA TGTGCCAGCAGCCCAGTAGGGGGGGCGTTCGGCACTGAAGCTTTCTTT.

This clonotype was recorded a few times. This chain joins TRBV6-5 and TRBJ2-5; 7 bases match TRBD2. This CDR3 has 13 amino acids. The germline gives CDR1 MNHEY, CDR2 SVGAGI. The trim removed 8 bases at V and 4 bases at J, leaving 7 bases unmatched. DNA for the CDR3: TGTGCCAGCTTTCAATGGGGGGGAGAGACCCAGTACTTC. Its protein product is CASFQWGGETQYF.

The V call is TRBV2, the J call TRBJ2-6, with 11 bases fitting TRBD1. The V and J ends lost 6 bases and 3 bases, in that order; junction bases with no gene match: 10. Germline V gene data show CDR1 as SNHLY and CDR2 as FYNNEI. The CDR3 is 18 residues long. The CDR3 DNA reads as TGTGCCAGCAGGCCGGGACAGGGGGTAGCTCGTGGGGCCAACGTCCTGACTTTC. Translation: CASRPGQGVARGANVLTF.

This clonotype has just a few counts. The chain has TRBV7-4 and TRBJ1-1; D gene uncertain. This CDR3 is 14 amino acids long. Germline V gives CDR1 SGHVT, CDR2 SQSDAQ. V lost 5 bases, J lost 4 bases, and 14 bases lay in between. In nucleotides, the CDR3 is TGTGCCAGCAGCGGTCCAGCCCGGGGCACTGAAGCTTTCTTT. It specifies CASSGPARGTEAFF. Variable domain in full (rest from reference TRBV7-4 and TRBJ1-1): GAGVSQSPRYKVAKRGRDVALRCDSISGHVTLYWYRQTLGQGSEVLTYSQSDAQRDKSGRPSGRFSAERPERSVSTLKIQRTEQGDSAVYLCASSGPARGTEAFFGQGTRLTVV.

This clonotype was counted a few times. The CDR3 sequence: CASSPWDREETQYF. CDR3 nucleotides: TGTGCCAGCAGTCCATGGGACAGGGAAGAGACCCAGTACTTC. The rearrangement uses TRBV28 and TRBJ2-5; 9 bases line up with TRBD1. Looked up from germline, CDR1 is MDHEN and CDR2 is SYDVKM. The trim removed 5 bases at V and 3 bases at J, leaving 4 bases unmatched. The CDR3 has 14 residues.

The gene calls are TRBV9 and TRBJ2-7; 9 bases are shared with TRBD1. The J segment lost 2 bases and the V segment lost 2 bases, leaving 5 bases of the junction unmatched. The CDR3 is 15 amino acids. Germline V CDR1 and CDR2: SGDLS, YYNGEE. The CDR3 loop is CASSVGTGRTYEQYF. For the CDR3, the DNA is TGTGCCAGCAGCGTTGGGACAGGGAGAACCTACGAGCAGTACTTC.

This clonotype occurred a few times. The chain carries TRBV7-8 and TRBJ2-7; 10 positions match TRBD2. V shed 6 bases, J shed 7 bases, and the junction held 12 bases outside the gene matches. There are 15 residues in the CDR3. CDR1 is SGHVS, CDR2 FQNEAQ, per germline. For the CDR3, the DNA is TGTGCCAGCAGGCCTCTAGCGGGAGCTCCGGTAGAGCAGTACGTC. Its translation: CASRPLAGAPVEQYV.